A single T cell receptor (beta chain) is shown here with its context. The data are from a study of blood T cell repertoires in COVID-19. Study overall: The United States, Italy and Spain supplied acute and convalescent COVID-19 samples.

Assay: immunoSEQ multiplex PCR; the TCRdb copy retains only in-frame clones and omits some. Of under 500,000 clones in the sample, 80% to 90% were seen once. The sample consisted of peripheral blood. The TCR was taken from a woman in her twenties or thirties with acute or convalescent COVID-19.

DNA of the CDR3: TGTGCCAGTAGTATTACAGGGGGCACTGAAGCTTTCTTT. Its translation is CASSITGGTEAFF. The J gene is TRBJ1-1, the V gene TRBV19, with 8 bases that match TRBD1. Germline CDR1 LNHDA, CDR2 SQIVND (reference sequence). This CDR3 has 13 residues. Losses at the gene ends were 3 bases for V and 4 bases for J; bases not matched to a gene: 1. Together with reference TRBV19 and TRBJ1-1, the CDR3 gives the full variable domain: DGGITQSPKYLFRKEGQNVTLSCEQNLNHDAMYWYRQDPGQGLRLIYYSQIVNDFQKGDIAEGYSVSREKKESFPLTVTSAQKNPTAFYLCASSITGGTEAFFGQGTRLTVV.